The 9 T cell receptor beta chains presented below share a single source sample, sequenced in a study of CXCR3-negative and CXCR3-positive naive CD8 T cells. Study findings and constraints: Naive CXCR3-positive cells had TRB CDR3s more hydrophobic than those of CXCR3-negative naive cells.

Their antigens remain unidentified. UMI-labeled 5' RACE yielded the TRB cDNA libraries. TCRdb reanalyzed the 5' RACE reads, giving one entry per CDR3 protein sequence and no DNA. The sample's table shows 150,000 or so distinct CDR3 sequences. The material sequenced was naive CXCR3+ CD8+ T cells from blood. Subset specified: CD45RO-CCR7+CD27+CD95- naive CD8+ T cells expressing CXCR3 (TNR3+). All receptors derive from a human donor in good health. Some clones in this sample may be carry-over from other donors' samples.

CDR3 residues: CASSPGQGFLPTDAQYF. The chain is built from TRBV7-3 and TRBJ2-3; the D gene TCRdb calls, TRBD1, cannot be checked with no DNA. The V gene's germline CDR1 is SGHTA and CDR2 FQGTGA. The CDR3 sequence is 17 residues long.

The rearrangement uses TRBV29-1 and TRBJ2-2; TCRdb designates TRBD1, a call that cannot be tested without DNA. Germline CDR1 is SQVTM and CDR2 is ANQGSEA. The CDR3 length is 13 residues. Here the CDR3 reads CSVRQGWTGELFF.

The CDR3 loop is CASPGKAPQHF. The rearrangement joins TRBV6-4 to TRBJ1-5; there is no DNA to check the TCRdb D call of TRBD1. Germline V gene data show CDR1 as MRHNA and CDR2 as SNTAGT. The CDR3 consists of 11 residues.

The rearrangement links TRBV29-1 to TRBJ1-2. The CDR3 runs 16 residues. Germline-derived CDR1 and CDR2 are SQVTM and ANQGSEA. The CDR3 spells CSVEGAPEPTYQGYTF.

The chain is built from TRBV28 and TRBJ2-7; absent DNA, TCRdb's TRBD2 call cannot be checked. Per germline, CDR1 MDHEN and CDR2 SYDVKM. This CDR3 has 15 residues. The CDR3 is CASTLSRGTVYEQYF. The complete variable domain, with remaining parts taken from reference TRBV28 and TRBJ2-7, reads DVKVTQSSRYLVKRTGEKVFLECVQDMDHENMFWYRQDPGLGLRLIYFSYDVKMKEKGDIPEGYSVSREKKERFSLILESASTNQTSMYLCASTLSRGTVYEQYFGPGTRLTVT.

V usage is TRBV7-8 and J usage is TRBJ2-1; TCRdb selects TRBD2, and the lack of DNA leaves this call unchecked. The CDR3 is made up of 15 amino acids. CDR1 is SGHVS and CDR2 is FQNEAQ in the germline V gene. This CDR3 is CASSYGTSVYNEQFF.

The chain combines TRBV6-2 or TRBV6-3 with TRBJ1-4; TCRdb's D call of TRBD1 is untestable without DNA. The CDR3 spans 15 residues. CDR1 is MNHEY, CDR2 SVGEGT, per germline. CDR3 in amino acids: CASSYVGGAEEKLFF.

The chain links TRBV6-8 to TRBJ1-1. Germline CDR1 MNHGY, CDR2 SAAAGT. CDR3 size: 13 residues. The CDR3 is CASSYSIGREAFF.

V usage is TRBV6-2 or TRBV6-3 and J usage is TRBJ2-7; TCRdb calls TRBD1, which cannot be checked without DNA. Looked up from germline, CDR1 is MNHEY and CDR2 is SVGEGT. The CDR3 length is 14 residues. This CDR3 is CASSYLGTSGEQYF.